Each of the 19 T cell receptor beta chains below was sequenced from the same sample in a study of T cell responses to AZD1222 COVID-19 vaccine. Measured with immunoSEQ multiplex PCR; TCRdb has only the in-frame clones, and not every one. The sample contains about 180,000 clones, 70% to 90% of which appear only once. Sample: peripheral blood, taken on day 0 of AZD1222 vaccination. These receptors were taken from an adult in good health.

This sequence joins TRBV5-8 and TRBJ1-1; 9 bases map to TRBD1. This CDR3 has 15 amino acids. From germline, CDR1 is SGHTS and CDR2 YDEGEE. The V gene end was trimmed by 3 bases and the J gene end by 5 bases; junction bases not matched to a gene: 8. For the CDR3, the DNA is TGTGCCAGCAGCTACTGGACAGGGGCTGAAACTGAAGCTTTCTTT. It codes for CASSYWTGAETEAFF.

The chain combines TRBV9 with TRBJ2-2, with TRBD1 matching 7 bases. The germline CDR1 and CDR2 sequences are SGDLS and YYNGEE. CDR3 length equals 18 residues. V lost 5 bases, J lost 2 bases, and 15 bases stayed unmatched. CDR3 coding DNA: TGTGCCAGCAGTCACACGATCGGGACAGACTTTAACACCGGGGAGCTGTTTTTT. It encodes CASSHTIGTDFNTGELFF.

This chain uses TRBV28 with TRBJ2-2; D tentatively fits TRBD1 or TRBD2 (6 bases each). Trimming took 5 bases from V and 4 from J, leaving 11 bases between them. CDR1 MDHEN and CDR2 SYDVKM come from the germline V gene. The CDR3 covers 14 residues. CDR3 amino acids: CASSPGGGTGELFF. CDR3 DNA sequence: TGTGCCAGCAGTCCCGGAGGGGGCACCGGGGAGCTGTTTTTT.

The chain couples TRBV7-8 to TRBJ2-7; 7 nucleotides line up with TRBD1. CDR3 length: 13 residues. After removal of 9 bases from V and 4 bases from J, the junction contained 9 bases not matched to a gene. CDR1 is SGHVS and CDR2 is FQNEAQ in the germline V gene. CDR3 sequence reads: CASRGQLTYEQYV. The CDR3 bases are TGTGCCAGTAGGGGACAGCTAACGTACGAGCAGTACGTC.

The V call is TRBV7-8, the J call TRBJ2-2; tentatively, D is TRBD1 (6 bases). With 1 base removed from V and 5 bases from J, the gap between germline ends came to 14 bases. CDR3 size: 16 residues. Germline V gives CDR1 SGHVS, CDR2 FQNEAQ. CDR3 coding DNA: TGTGCCAGCAGCTTAGAGAGACCCAGGGGAACCGGGGAGCTGTTTTTT. Translation: CASSLERPRGTGELFF. The full variable domain, rest sourced from reference TRBV7-8 and TRBJ2-2, is GAGVSQSPRYKVAKRGQDVALRCDPISGHVSLFWYQQALGQGPEFLTYFQNEAQLDKSGLPSDRFFAERPEGSVSTLKIQRTQQEDSAVYLCASSLERPRGTGELFFGEGSRLTVL.

J is TRBJ2-5 and V is TRBV5-4, with D perhaps matching TRBD2 (5 bases). This CDR3 has 14 amino acids. The germline V and J ends were trimmed by 0 bases and 6 bases, with 12 bases remaining between them. Germline CDR1 SGHNT, CDR2 YYREEE (reference sequence). Written as DNA, the CDR3 is TGTGCCAGCAGCTTGGTTGACGGGGAACAGACCCAGTACTTC. It encodes CASSLVDGEQTQYF.

This clone was seen only a few times. The V call is TRBV7-2, the J call TRBJ2-7; TRBD1 might be the D (5 bases). V shed 4 bases and J shed 3 bases, with 7 bases lying between them. The CDR3 has 12 residues. Germline CDR1 reads SGHTA; CDR2 reads FQGNSA. CDR3 in amino acids: CASSYDSYEQYF. CDR3 DNA: TGTGCCAGCAGCTACGACAGCTACGAGCAGTACTTC.

V usage is TRBV28 and J usage is TRBJ1-1; no clear D. The CDR3 length is 13 residues. V lost 5 bases to trimming and J lost 2 bases, with 9 bases between them. Looked up from germline, CDR1 is MDHEN and CDR2 is SYDVKM. CDR3 amino acids: CASSRYLNTEAFF. CDR3 in DNA: TGTGCCAGCAGTCGATATCTAAACACTGAAGCTTTCTTT.

The J gene is TRBJ1-5, the V gene TRBV4-2; no definite D call. This CDR3 has 15 residues. The germline V and J ends were trimmed by 0 bases and 4 bases, with 10 bases remaining between them. Germline loops: CDR1 LGHNA, CDR2 YNFKEQ. In nucleotides, the CDR3 is TGTGCCAGCAGCCAAGATTTGGGTAGGAATCAGCCCCAGCATTTT. Translation gives CASSQDLGRNQPQHF.

V and J are TRBV5-4 and TRBJ2-3, with D possibly TRBD1 on 6 matching bases. V was cut by 4 bases and J by 2 bases, with 17 bases left in between. Germline CDR1 reads SGHNT; CDR2 reads YYREEE (reference sequence). The CDR3 is made up of 16 amino acids. The CDR3 nucleotides are TGTGCCAGCAGCGTGCCCCGGCAGGGGATCACAGATACGCAGTATTTT. Encoded protein: CASSVPRQGITDTQYF. The whole variable domain, filled in from reference TRBV5-4 and TRBJ2-3, reads ETGVTQSPTHLIKTRGQQVTLRCSSQSGHNTVSWYQQALGQGPQFIFQYYREEENGRGNFPPRFSGLQFPNYSSELNVNALELDDSALYLCASSVPRQGITDTQYFGPGTRLTVL.

This rearrangement joins TRBV4-3 to TRBJ1-1; a possible D gene is TRBD1 (5 bases). The germline CDR1 and CDR2 sequences are LGHNA and YSLEER. CDR3 length: 16 residues. V shed 1 base and J shed 4 bases, with 16 bases lying between them. This CDR3 is CASSQAVGGSSTEAFF. CDR3 nucleotides: TGCGCCAGCAGCCAAGCCGTGGGGGGATCTTCCACTGAAGCTTTCTTT.

The CDR3 nucleotides are TGTGCCAGCAGCCCCCAGGGGCAGATAAACACTGAAGCTTTCTTT. Its protein is CASSPQGQINTEAFF. The V gene is TRBV3-1 (or the pseudogene TRBV3-2), the J gene TRBJ1-1, with D tentatively TRBD1 (6 bases). The CDR3 contains 15 residues. Trimming removed 4 bases at V and 2 bases at J, with 14 bases between. In germline, CDR1 is LGHDT, CDR2 YNNKEL (reference sequence).

The V call is TRBV25-1, the J call TRBJ1-6; D unclear. Trimming removed 1 base at V and 8 bases at J, with 12 bases between. This CDR3 has 15 amino acids. Looked up from germline, CDR1 is MGHDK and CDR2 is SYGVNS. The CDR3 DNA sequence: TGTGCCAGCAGTGAATCTATAGGGAATGATTCACCCCTCCACTTT. It yields the protein CASSESIGNDSPLHF.

The V gene is TRBV19, the J gene TRBJ2-1; 8 positions match TRBD1. The germline CDR1 and CDR2 sequences are LNHDA and SQIVND (reference sequence). V lost 6 bases and J lost 6; bases outside the gene matches: 7. This CDR3 comprises 14 residues. In DNA form, the CDR3 reads TGTGCCAGTAGCCAGACAGGGGTTCGCAATGAGCAGTTCTTC. Translated: CASSQTGVRNEQFF. Looking up the rest from reference TRBV19 and TRBJ2-1 gives the full variable domain: DGGITQSPKYLFRKEGQNVTLSCEQNLNHDAMYWYRQDPGQGLRLIYYSQIVNDFQKGDIAEGYSVSREKKESFPLTVTSAQKNPTAFYLCASSQTGVRNEQFFGPGTRLTVL.

This chain connects TRBV5-6 to TRBJ2-1, with TRBD2 matching over 8 bases. The germline V gene encodes CDR1 SGHDT and CDR2 YYEEEE. With V trimmed by 4 bases and J by 4 bases, 7 bases remained unmatched. This CDR3 spans 15 amino acids. The CDR3 region is CASSPTGGLYNEQFF. The CDR3 nucleotides read TGTGCCAGCAGCCCGACGGGGGGGTTGTACAATGAGCAGTTCTTC.

J is TRBJ2-1 and V is TRBV28; D is uncertain. The length of the CDR3 is 13 residues. The germline V and J ends were trimmed by 8 bases and 3 bases, with 11 bases remaining between them. Germline V lookup: CDR1 MDHEN, CDR2 SYDVKM. CDR3 region: CASGGDIYNEQFF. The CDR3 nucleotides read TGTGCCAGCGGCGGAGACATCTACAATGAGCAGTTCTTC.

The chain is built from TRBV5-1 and TRBJ2-3; maybe TRBD1 (6 bases). Trimming left V 4 bases short and J 6 bases short, with 24 bases between. The CDR3 is 17 residues long. CDR1 and CDR2 from the germline V gene are SGHRS and YFSETQ. CDR3 coding DNA: TGCGCCAGCAGCCGGGAAGGACAGCCTCGACGAGGCGATACGCAGTATTTT. Protein: CASSREGQPRRGDTQYF.

The gene calls are TRBV29-1 and TRBJ1-3; D is perhaps TRBD1 (6 bases). V shed 4 bases and J shed 2 bases, with 9 bases lying between them. Per germline, CDR1 SQVTM and CDR2 ANQGSEA. This CDR3 spans 13 amino acids. CDR3 in amino acids: CSVGGGTGNTIYF. For the CDR3, the DNA is TGCAGCGTTGGTGGGGGCACTGGAAACACCATATATTTT.

The genes are TRBV19 and TRBJ1-5, with D uncertain. Germline CDR1 LNHDA, CDR2 SQIVND (reference sequence). The CDR3 has 16 residues. Trimming cost V 1 base and J 0 bases, with 10 bases left between them. The DNA of the CDR3 is TGTGCCAGTAGTATAGGGCACAGCTATAGCAATCAGCCCCAGCATTTT. This encodes CASSIGHSYSNQPQHF.